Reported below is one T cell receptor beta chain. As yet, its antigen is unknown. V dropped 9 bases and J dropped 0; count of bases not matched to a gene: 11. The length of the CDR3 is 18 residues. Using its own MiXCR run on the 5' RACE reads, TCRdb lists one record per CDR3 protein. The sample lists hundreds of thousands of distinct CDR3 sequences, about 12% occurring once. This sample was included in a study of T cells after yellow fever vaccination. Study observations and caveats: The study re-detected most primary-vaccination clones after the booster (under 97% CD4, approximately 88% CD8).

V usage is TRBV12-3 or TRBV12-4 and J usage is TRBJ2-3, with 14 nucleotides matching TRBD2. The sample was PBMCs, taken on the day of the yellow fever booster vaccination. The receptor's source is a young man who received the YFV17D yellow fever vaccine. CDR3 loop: CASLGLAGVKMSTDTQYF. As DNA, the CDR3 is TGTGCCAGTCTGGGACTAGCGGGAGTCAAGATGAGCACAGATACGCAGTATTTT.